This TCR beta chain was retrieved from a study of blood T cell repertoires in COVID-19. Study-wide context: Sources were T cells, B-cell-depleted T cells, or PBMCs; the material itself was cDNA or gDNA.

As processed by the authors: Reference gene primer amplification gave nucleated cell count estimates. Profiling relied on immunoSEQ multiplex PCR, and the TCRdb table lists in-frame clones only, not all of them. From that table come the V and J calls and clone size; the DNA was used to work out D and trimming. The profile covers about 68,000 clones, with roughly 91% appearing a single time and less than 0.6% taken by the ten largest. Source material: peripheral blood. The TCR originated in a middle-aged man with COVID-19, enrolled during active disease.

The CDR3 reads CASSFSGLNTGELFF. The CDR3 DNA follows: TGCGCCAGCAGCTTTTCAGGGTTAAACACCGGGGAGCTGTTTTTT. The V gene is TRBV5-1, the J gene TRBJ2-2, with TRBD1 as a possible D gene (5 bases). CDR1 SGHRS and CDR2 YFSETQ come from the germline V gene. V dropped 2 bases and J dropped 2 bases, with 10 bases sitting between them. The CDR3 runs 15 residues.